A single sample is the source of the 21 T cell receptor beta chains below, sequenced in a study of Graves' ophthalmopathy and Graves' hyperthyroidism (dated by TCRdb to the late 2010s). TCRdb names Illumina HiSeq 2000 as the instrument used. For repertoire sequencing, TCR beta CDR3 regions were amplified from RNA transcripts. A first-round RT-PCR used HTBI primers with the Qiagen OneStep RT-PCR kit, followed by a second-round multiplex PCR, size selection and purification. TCRdb handled the public reads itself, with Q25 trimming in fastp and clone calling in MiXCR, and kept productive beta chains. Each CDR3 protein gets just one entry, which takes the most common genes and DNA from the rows behind it. The table for this sample lists under 350,000 distinct CDR3 sequences; about a sixth of them were counted only once. The top ten clonotypes cover 10% to 15% of the sample. Sequenced input: peripheral blood. These receptors were taken from an adult man with Graves' ophthalmopathy.

The genes are TRBV5-1 and TRBJ1-2; 12 positions match TRBD1. CDR1 and CDR2 from the germline V gene are SGHRS and YFSETQ. There are 15 residues in the CDR3. Trimming at V came to 4 bases and at J to 5 bases, leaving 6 bases not matched to a gene. The CDR3 DNA sequence: TGCGCCAGCAGCAACGGGGGACAGGGGGCGTATGGCTACACCTTC. Amino acid sequence: CASSNGGQGAYGYTF.

This clonotype was picked up many times. The rearrangement joins TRBV24-1 to TRBJ2-7; no firm D call. The CDR3 runs 15 residues. V gave up 6 bases and J gave up 3 bases, with 17 bases separating them. Germline loops: CDR1 KGHDR, CDR2 SFDVKD. The CDR3 protein is CATSTLDGGVYEQYF. As DNA, the CDR3 is TGTGCCACCAGTACCTTGGACGGTGGGGTCTACGAGCAGTACTTC.

In this sample, this clonotype turned up many times. The chain recombines TRBV9 with TRBJ1-3; D unclear. Germline values: CDR1 SGDLS, CDR2 YYNGEE. Trimming stripped 1 base from V and 0 bases from J, with 11 bases between. The CDR3 has 16 residues. The CDR3 DNA reads as TGTGCCAGCAGCGTATGGTACGGGGACTCTGGAAACACCATATATTTT. It specifies CASSVWYGDSGNTIYF.

In its sample, this clonotype was seen many times. This rearrangement joins TRBV6-1 to TRBJ1-5; D gene uncertain. Germline V gene lookup returns CDR1 MNHNS and CDR2 SASEGT. Trimming cost V 2 bases and J 3 bases, with 11 bases left between them. CDR3 length equals 15 residues. CDR3 sequence: CASSETDVYNQPQHF. The CDR3, as DNA: TGTGCCAGCAGTGAAACGGACGTCTACAATCAGCCCCAGCATTTT.

Ten or more counts support this clonotype. The chain carries TRBV6-5 and TRBJ2-4; D perhaps matches TRBD2 (5 bases). V lost 7 bases to trimming and J lost 6 bases, with 13 bases between them. CDR3 length: 13 residues. The V gene's germline CDR1 is MNHEY and CDR2 SVGAGI. CDR3 residues: CASTGKGSNIQYF. CDR3 bases: TGTGCCAGCACCGGGAAGGGCTCAAACATTCAGTACTTC.

This clonotype was counted between two and nine times. The chain uses TRBV19 and TRBJ1-6, with D perhaps TRBD1 (5 bases). V lost 5 bases to trimming and J lost 0 bases, with 8 bases between them. The germline gives CDR1 LNHDA, CDR2 SQIVND (reference sequence). This CDR3 is built from 15 residues. DNA of the CDR3: TGTGCCAGTAGTTGGGGCAACTCCTATAATTCACCCCTCCACTTT. Translated, it gives CASSWGNSYNSPLHF. The variable domain in full, completed from reference TRBV19 and TRBJ1-6, reads DGGITQSPKYLFRKEGQNVTLSCEQNLNHDAMYWYRQDPGQGLRLIYYSQIVNDFQKGDIAEGYSVSREKKESFPLTVTSAQKNPTAFYLCASSWGNSYNSPLHFGNGTRLTVT.

This clonotype was detected many times. CDR3: CASGGELASYEQYF. DNA for the CDR3: TGTGCCAGCGGCGGGGAATTGGCCTCCTACGAGCAGTACTTC. This sequence joins TRBV7-2 and TRBJ2-7; maybe TRBD2 (6 bases). This CDR3 has 14 residues. V was shortened by 8 bases and J by 0 bases, with 14 bases between the two germline ends. Germline assignment: CDR1 SGHTA and CDR2 FQGNSA.

Ten or more counts support this clonotype. The V gene is TRBV7-9, the J gene TRBJ2-5, with TRBD1 matching 8 bases. This CDR3 is built from 15 residues. Trimming at V came to 3 bases and at J to 4 bases, leaving 7 bases not matched to a gene. Germline V CDR1 and CDR2: SEHNR, FQNEAQ (reference sequence). The DNA for the CDR3 is TGTGCCAGCAGCTTGAGCGCAGGGGGCTTAGAGACCCAGTACTTC. The encoded protein is CASSLSAGGLETQYF.

This clonotype occurred many times. The chain recombines TRBV12-3 or TRBV12-4 with TRBJ2-2; tentatively, D is TRBD2 (6 bases). The CDR3 loop spans 16 amino acids. V lost 8 bases and J 5 bases, leaving 21 bases between the germline ends. CDR3 sequence (DNA): TGTGCCAGCTCAATCCAACTGGGGGGATGGACCGGGGAGCTGTTTTTT. The encoded protein is CASSIQLGGWTGELFF.

This clonotype was seen ten or more times. V usage is TRBV28 and J usage is TRBJ2-6; D gene unclear. Per germline, CDR1 MDHEN and CDR2 SYDVKM. Trimming took 2 bases from V and 1 from J, leaving 18 bases between them. CDR3 size: 19 residues. CDR3 amino acids: CASSLTPWTSGSGANVLTF. The CDR3 DNA follows: TGTGCCAGCAGTTTAACCCCCTGGACCTCCGGTTCTGGGGCCAACGTCCTGACTTTC.

As to this clonotype: A much larger clone is a single base away; this may be a read error. This rearrangement joins TRBV3-1 to TRBJ1-4; tentatively, D is TRBD1 (6 bases). V lost 3 bases and J lost 8, with 25 bases in between. Germline CDR1 is LGHDT and CDR2 is YNNKEL (reference sequence). The CDR3 is 18 residues long. CDR3 DNA: TGTGCCAGCAGCCATAGTTCCGGGACGGACAGCCTAGGAGAAAAACTGTTTTTT. As protein: CASSHSSGTDSLGEKLFF.

In this sample, this clonotype turned up many times. A much larger clonotype is one base distant, so this may be a read error. This chain uses TRBV6-2 or TRBV6-3 with TRBJ2-7; D is perhaps TRBD1 or TRBD2 (5 bases each). The CDR3 totals 14 residues. The V gene's germline CDR1 is MNHEY and CDR2 SVGEGT. Trimming took 5 bases from V and 3 from J, leaving 14 bases between them. CDR3 nucleotides: TGTGCCAGCAGTCAGGGACGGCTCTTCTACGAGCAGTACTTC. This translates into CASSQGRLFYEQYF.

This clonotype was counted at least ten times. The chain couples TRBV30 to TRBJ2-5; 8 nucleotides line up with TRBD2. The CDR3 has 17 residues. The germline CDR1 and CDR2 sequences are GTSNPN and SVGIG (reference sequence). V lost 2 bases to trimming and J lost 1 base; unmatched junction nucleotides: 12. The CDR3 DNA follows: TGTGCCTGGAGTATACCGGGACTAGGGAGTTTCCAAGAGACCCAGTACTTC. It specifies CAWSIPGLGSFQETQYF.

The genes are TRBV28 and TRBJ2-5; 9 positions match TRBD1. The CDR3 spans 17 residues. CDR1 is MDHEN and CDR2 is SYDVKM in the germline V gene. With V trimmed by 3 bases and J by 5 bases, 13 bases remained unmatched. CDR3 in DNA: TGTGCCAGCAGTTTTTTACAGGGGGCCTTGAACTTTGAGACCCAGTACTTC. Its protein is CASSFLQGALNFETQYF.

This clonotype was observed many times. DNA for the CDR3: TGTGCCATCAGTGGGGACTTCTCCTACGAGCAGTACTTC. Translating it yields CAISGDFSYEQYF. V gene TRBV10-3 combines with J gene TRBJ2-7; a weak D match, TRBD2 (6 bases). This CDR3 spans 13 amino acids. Germline CDR1 ENHRY, CDR2 SYGVKD. Between the trimmed V and J ends, which lost 4 bases and 0 bases, there was a span of 7 bases.

This clonotype was counted ten times or more. V usage is TRBV7-2 and J usage is TRBJ1-2; tentative D call: TRBD1 (6 bases). The germline V gene encodes CDR1 SGHTA and CDR2 FQGNSA. The CDR3 sequence is 16 residues long. Trimming pared 0 bases from V and 4 bases from J, leaving 15 bases between. This CDR3 is CASSLAGVGAAYGYTF. In nucleotides, the CDR3 is TGTGCCAGCAGCTTAGCTGGCGTGGGGGCAGCCTATGGCTACACCTTC. Together with reference TRBV7-2 and TRBJ1-2, the CDR3 gives the full variable domain: GAGVSQSPSNKVTEKGKDVELRCDPISGHTALYWYRQSLGQGLEFLIYFQGNSAPDKSGLPSDRFSAERTGGSVSTLTIQRTQQEDSAVYLCASSLAGVGAAYGYTFGSGTRLTVV.

V gene TRBV12-5 combines with J gene TRBJ2-7, with D possibly matching TRBD1 (6 bases). Trimming took off 5 bases at V and 0 bases at J, with 8 bases between the two ends. From germline, CDR1 is LGHNT and CDR2 FRNRAP. CDR3 size: 13 residues. CDR3 sequence reads: CASGPDSSYEQYF. The CDR3 nucleotides are TGTGCTAGTGGTCCGGACAGCTCCTACGAGCAGTACTTC.

This clonotype was seen at least ten times. The V and J genes are TRBV20-1 and TRBJ1-2; possibly TRBD1 for D (5 bases). This CDR3 has 12 residues. Per the germline V gene, CDR1 is DFQATT and CDR2 is SNEGSKA (reference sequence). Trimming removed 3 bases from V and 5 bases from J, with 10 bases in between. CDR3 DNA sequence: TGCAGTGCTAGGAGAGGGGCGTATGGCTACACCTTC. Translated: CSARRGAYGYTF.

This clonotype was counted at least ten times. The chain links TRBV18 to TRBJ1-2; a weak D match, TRBD1 (6 bases). The CDR3 spans 14 residues. CDR1 and CDR2 (germline): KGHSH, LQKENI. The V end lost 3 bases, the J end lost 8 bases, and 16 bases lay between the germline ends. This CDR3 is CASSPRTVSSGYTF. DNA for the CDR3: TGTGCCAGCTCACCGAGGACAGTATCTTCCGGCTACACCTTC. The full variable domain, completed using reference TRBV18 and TRBJ1-2, is NAGVMQNPRHLVRRRGQEARLRCSPMKGHSHVYWYRQLPEEGLKFMVYLQKENIIDESGMPKERFSAEFPKEGPSILRIQQVVRGDSAAYFCASSPRTVSSGYTFGSGTRLTVV.

This clonotype was recorded a few times. The V gene is TRBV3-1, the J gene TRBJ1-2; D is ambiguous. Trimming took 0 bases from V and 1 from J, leaving 12 bases between them. The CDR3 sequence is 16 residues long. Germline CDR1 reads LGHDT; CDR2 reads YNNKEL (reference sequence). CDR3 coding DNA: TGTGCCAGCAGCCAAGATCGAAAGGGCATTAACTATGGCTACACCTTC. It translates to CASSQDRKGINYGYTF.

The chain combines TRBV5-1 with TRBJ1-2, with 7 nucleotides matching TRBD1. This CDR3 is 13 amino acids long. Germline lookup yields CDR1 SGHRS and CDR2 YFSETQ. The junction had 5 bases not matched to a gene; V was cut back by 3 bases and J by 6 bases. This chain's CDR3 is CASSSGQLNGYTF. The CDR3 DNA sequence: TGCGCCAGCAGCTCGGGACAGCTAAATGGCTACACCTTC.